The sequence of this T cell receptor (beta chain) was determined in a study of blood T cell repertoires in COVID-19. The wider study: Both acute and convalescent COVID-19 samples were obtained from the United States, Italy and Spain. Sources were T cells, B-cell-depleted T cells, or PBMCs; the material itself was cDNA or gDNA.

Original processing notes: Using reference gene primer amplification, nucleated cell counts were estimated. This table comes from immunoSEQ multiplex PCR, and its TCRdb copy is limited to in-frame clones, with some not included. D and trimming were read from the DNA, whereas the V and J calls and clone size are those reported in that table. The sample has some 110,000 clones; under 80% are singletons. This clonotype was sampled from a man aged 50 to 59 with acute or convalescent COVID-19. The sequenced sample was peripheral blood.

The CDR3, as DNA: TGTGCCAGCAGCTCACCGGCAGGGTCCCACGAGCAGTACTTC. Its translation is CASSSPAGSHEQYF. The rearrangement links TRBV7-9 to TRBJ2-7; D perhaps matches TRBD1 (5 bases). The CDR3 contains 14 residues. Germline V CDR1 and CDR2: SEHNR, FQNEAQ (reference sequence). The germline V and J ends were trimmed by 4 bases and 5 bases, with 15 bases remaining between them. The variable domain in full, with the rest retrieved from reference TRBV7-9 and TRBJ2-7, is DTGVSQNPRHKITKRGQNVTFRCDPISEHNRLYWYRQTLGQGPEFLTYFQNEAQLEKSRLLSDRFSAERPKGSFSTLEIQRTEQGDSAMYLCASSSPAGSHEQYFGPGTRLTVT.